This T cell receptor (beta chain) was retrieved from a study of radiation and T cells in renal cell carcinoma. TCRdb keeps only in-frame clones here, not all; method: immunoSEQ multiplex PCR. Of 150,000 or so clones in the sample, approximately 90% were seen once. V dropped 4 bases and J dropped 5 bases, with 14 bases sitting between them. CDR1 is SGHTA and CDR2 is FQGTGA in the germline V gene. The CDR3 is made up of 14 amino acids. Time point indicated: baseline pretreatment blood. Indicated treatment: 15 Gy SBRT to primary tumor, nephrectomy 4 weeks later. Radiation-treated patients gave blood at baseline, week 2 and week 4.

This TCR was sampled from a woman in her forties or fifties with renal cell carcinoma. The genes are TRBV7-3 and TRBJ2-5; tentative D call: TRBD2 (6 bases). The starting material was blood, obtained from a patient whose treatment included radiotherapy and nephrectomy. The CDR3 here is CASSSGGIVETQYF. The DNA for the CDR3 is TGTGCCAGCAGCTCCGGAGGGATTGTTGAGACCCAGTACTTC.